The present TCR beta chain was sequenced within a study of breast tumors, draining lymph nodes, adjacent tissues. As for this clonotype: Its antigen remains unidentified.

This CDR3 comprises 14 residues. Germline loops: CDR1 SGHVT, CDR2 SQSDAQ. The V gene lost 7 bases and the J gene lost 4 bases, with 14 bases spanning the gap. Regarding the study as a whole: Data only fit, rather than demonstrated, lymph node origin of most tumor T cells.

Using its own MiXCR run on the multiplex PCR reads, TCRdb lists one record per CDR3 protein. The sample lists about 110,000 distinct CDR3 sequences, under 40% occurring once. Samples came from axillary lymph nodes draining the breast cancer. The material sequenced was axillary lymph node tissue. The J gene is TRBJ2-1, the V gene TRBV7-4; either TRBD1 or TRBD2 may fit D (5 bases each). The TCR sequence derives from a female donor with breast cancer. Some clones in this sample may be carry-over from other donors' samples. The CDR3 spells CASTSGTYYNEQFF. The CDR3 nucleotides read TGTGCCAGCACCTCCGGGACCTATTACAATGAGCAGTTCTTC.